This TCR beta chain is drawn from a study of cytomegalovirus exposure and HLA in healthy donors. This clone was seen only a few times. Its antigen is still unknown. In nominal health when sampled, donors likely had unrecorded immune exposures nonetheless. Amplification used 60 Vbeta primers and 13 Jbeta primers. Profiled with immunoSEQ multiplex PCR; TCRdb holds only in-frame clones, not every one. The sample includes more than 60,000 clones, less than 80% of them seen just once. Study-level points and caveats: There were a few CMV-associated chains whose specificity for CMV antigens was confirmed in vitro. Researchers reported from a later analysis that most CMV-associated TCR beta chains appeared HLA-restricted. There were around 160 TCR beta chains listed as cytomegalovirus-associated.

The CDR3 length is 14 residues. Unmatched junction bases numbered 7, after V lost 7 bases and J lost 4 bases. Germline lookup yields CDR1 LNHDA and CDR2 SQIVND (reference sequence). Sequencing was performed on PBMCs. The genes are TRBV19 and TRBJ1-2; 9 positions match TRBD1. This TCR derives from a woman between 35 and 50 years old in good health and CMV-seropositive. In nucleotides, the CDR3 is TGTGCCAGTAACAATCCGGGACAGGGCTATGGCTACACCTTC. It is translated as CASNNPGQGYGYTF.